The rows below give T cell receptor beta chains drawn from one sample of a study of regulatory T cells in long-lasting Graves disease. TCRdb reprocessed the multiplex PCR reads with MiXCR, giving one entry per CDR3 protein. The data contain 500,000 to 800,000 distinct CDR3 sequences, about 32% of them singletons. The starting material was peripheral blood mononuclear cells (PBMCs), obtained when the disease was refractory, from a patient treated with antithyroid drugs. The receptors stem from a female donor with Graves disease. The conserved cysteine and the conserved F or W are not part of the CDR3 here. D genes are given only for firm matches. Clone sizes are given selectively: once, few, many, or a class where the clone is expanded.

TRBV9	12	.	TRBD1	TRBJ1-2	ASSGGQGYYGYT
TRBV3-1	11	.	.	TRBJ1-1	ASSQGWQTEAF
TRBV12-3/TRBV12-4	12	few	TRBD1	TRBJ1-2	ASSSKTGERGYT
TRBV19	12	.	.	TRBJ1-2	ASSIVPENYGYT
TRBV15	10	.	.	TRBJ1-1	ATSPRRTEAF
TRBV30	11	few	.	TRBJ1-2	AWSAGAGDGYT
TRBV13	12	.	.	TRBJ2-5	ASIPSGSEETQY
TRBV7-3	12	many	.	TRBJ1-1	ASSLYGGSTEAF
TRBV7-9	13	.	.	TRBJ2-4	ASSAQGGLANIQY
TRBV9	14	few	.	TRBJ1-1	ASSVGTYPAGTEAF
TRBV7-9	14	.	TRBD1	TRBJ2-7	ASSLSPGQGSYEQY
TRBV20-1	14	.	.	TRBJ1-1	SARTWTVRLDTEAF
TRBV12-3/TRBV12-4	16	many	TRBD1	TRBJ1-1	ASSPLGQGADGNTEAF
TRBV19	13	.	.	TRBJ2-5	ASSIADLPVETQY
TRBV18	12	.	.	TRBJ1-5	ASSPSDRPQPQH
TRBV6-1	11	.	.	TRBJ1-1	ASRVGLNTEAF
TRBV7-9	12	.	.	TRBJ2-5	ASSSRGREETQY
TRBV5-1	13	.	TRBD1	TRBJ1-1	ASSSNYRGGTEAF
TRBV3-1	14	.	.	TRBJ2-5	ASSPYRDLQIETQY
TRBV19	13	.	.	TRBJ2-6	ASNLRAPGANVLT
TRBV7-3	13	once	TRBD1	TRBJ1-6	ASSLLEGARSPLH
TRBV13	14	.	TRBD1	TRBJ1-6	ASSLSEWDSHSPLH
TRBV15	10	many	.	TRBJ1-5	ATSRDDQPQH
TRBV6-5	15	.	.	TRBJ1-2	ASSYLGDRGRNYGYT
TRBV12-3/TRBV12-4	11	.	.	TRBJ1-2	ASLLTSGSGYT
TRBV6-9	12	few	.	TRBJ2-2	ASSETRVPGELF
TRBV3-1	13	many	.	TRBJ2-4	ASSQDSLAKNIQY
TRBV2	11	once	TRBD2	TRBJ2-7	ASTGLAGDEQY
TRBV6-1	12	.	TRBD1	TRBJ1-2	AISDEQGADGYT
TRBV28	12	.	.	TRBJ2-5	ASSSRARDETQY
TRBV27	13	few	.	TRBJ2-7	ASSFFRDYGYEQY
TRBV20-1	11	few	.	TRBJ1-2	SARVVPNYGYT
TRBV6-2/TRBV6-3	14	few	TRBD1	TRBJ2-6	ASSDSGGSGANVLT
TRBV19	10	.	.	TRBJ1-5	ASSRNNQPQH
TRBV2	14	many	TRBD2	TRBJ2-5	ASRWGASGIQETQY
TRBV28	11	once	.	TRBJ1-1	ASSLLRDSEAF
TRBV9	10	.	.	TRBJ2-4	APDLAKNIQY
TRBV15	13	few	TRBD2	TRBJ2-7	ATSSLAGLSYEQY
TRBV2	11	many	TRBD2	TRBJ2-7	ASQMGGAGEQY
TRBV9	12	.	.	TRBJ1-6	ASSVGGRGSPLH
TRBV20-1	11	.	.	TRBJ1-2	SAKKDRSIGYT
TRBV20-1	13	.	TRBD2	TRBJ2-7	SASRFTSGSREQY
TRBV10-3	14	few	TRBD1	TRBJ2-2	AIRFDRASNTGELF
TRBV6-2/TRBV6-3	15	few	.	TRBJ2-2	ASSEEGGTRNTGELF
TRBV20-1	12	few	.	TRBJ1-5	SARGQSSNQPQH
TRBV12-3/TRBV12-4	13	many	TRBD1	TRBJ2-7	ASSLDRGLYHEQY
TRBV28	11	few	.	TRBJ1-2	ASRNPGISGYT
TRBV14	11	.	TRBD2	TRBJ2-1	ASSQELAGDLF
TRBV2	11	few	TRBD2	TRBJ2-3	ASRPSGGDTQY
TRBV28	12	many	TRBD1	TRBJ1-1	ASSPRGVNTEAF
TRBV29-1	13	.	.	TRBJ2-5	SVVGLRGAQETQY
TRBV29-1	12	.	.	TRBJ1-2	SVEGDRINYGYT
TRBV28	11	many	.	TRBJ1-2	ASTQTGIYGYT
TRBV27	12	.	.	TRBJ1-2	ASSTRDGNYGYT
TRBV5-1	11	few	.	TRBJ1-1	ASSPGGGASAF
TRBV19	12	.	.	TRBJ1-6	ASSKRGTDSPLH
TRBV5-6	13	.	.	TRBJ2-5	ASSLISSRSETQY
TRBV16	13	.	TRBD1	TRBJ1-2	ASSQGRGRDYGYA
TRBV7-9	13	.	.	TRBJ2-6	ASSFQASGANVLT
TRBV6-2/TRBV6-3	14	.	.	TRBJ2-3	ASNKQGTGSTDTQY